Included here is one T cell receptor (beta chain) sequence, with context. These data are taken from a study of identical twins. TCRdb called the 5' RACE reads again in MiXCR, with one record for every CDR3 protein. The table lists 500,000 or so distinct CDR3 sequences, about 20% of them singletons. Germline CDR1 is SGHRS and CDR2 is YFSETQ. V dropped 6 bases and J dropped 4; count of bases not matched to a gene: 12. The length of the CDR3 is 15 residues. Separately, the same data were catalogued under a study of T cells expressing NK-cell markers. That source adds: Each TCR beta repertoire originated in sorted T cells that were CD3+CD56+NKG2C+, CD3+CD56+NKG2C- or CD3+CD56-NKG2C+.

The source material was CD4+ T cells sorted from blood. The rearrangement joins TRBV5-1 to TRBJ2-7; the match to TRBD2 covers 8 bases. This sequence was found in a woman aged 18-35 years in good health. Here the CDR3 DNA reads TGCGCCAGCACCCTAGGACTAGCTGAGGGGTACGAGCAGTACTTC. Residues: CASTLGLAEGYEQYF.